These 18 T cell receptor beta chains originate from one sample sequenced in a study of cytomegalovirus exposure and HLA in healthy donors. This PCR relied on a set of 60 Vbeta primers and 13 Jbeta primers. Measured with immunoSEQ multiplex PCR; TCRdb has only the in-frame clones, and not every one. The data hold approximately 160,000 clones, with approximately 80% observed a single time. The specimen was PBMCs. The receptors come from a woman aged 25 to 45 in good health and CMV-seronegative.

This clone was observed a handful of times. V is TRBV6-1 and J is TRBJ1-4; 7 nucleotides align to TRBD1. The CDR3 runs to 14 residues. The trim removed 4 bases at V and 3 bases at J, leaving 2 bases unmatched. Germline V gives CDR1 MNHNS, CDR2 SASEGT. The DNA of the CDR3 is TGTGCCAGCAGTGGCGGGACAGCTAATGAAAAACTGTTTTTT. Translating gives CASSGGTANEKLFF.

The chain combines TRBV27 with TRBJ2-7, with D uncertain. Trimming removed 5 bases from V and 3 bases from J, with 20 bases in between. The CDR3 is made up of 16 amino acids. Per germline, CDR1 MNHEY and CDR2 SMNVEV (reference sequence). The CDR3 spells CASSPTPGGTDYEQYF. DNA for the CDR3: TGTGCCAGCAGTCCTACCCCGGGTGGAACTGACTACGAGCAGTACTTC.

This clone has a single count. The chain uses TRBV2 and TRBJ2-5, with D possibly matching TRBD2 (6 bases). The CDR3 covers 15 residues. Germline V gives CDR1 SNHLY, CDR2 FYNNEI. The V end lost 6 bases, the J end lost 1 base, and 15 bases lay between the germline ends. Here the CDR3 reads CASRGRPLPQETQYF. Written as DNA, the CDR3 is TGTGCCAGCAGGGGGAGGCCCCTACCCCAAGAGACCCAGTACTTC. The whole variable domain, remainder taken from reference TRBV2 and TRBJ2-5, is EPEVTQTPSHQVTQMGQEVILRCVPISNHLYFYWYRQILGQKVEFLVSFYNNEISEKSEIFDDQFSVERPDGSNFTLKIRSTKLEDSAMYFCASRGRPLPQETQYFGPGTRLLVL.

The V call is TRBV5-5, the J call TRBJ1-6; 8 nucleotides align to TRBD1. Losses at the gene ends were 4 bases for V and 10 bases for J; bases not matched to a gene: 10. This CDR3 has 15 residues. From germline, CDR1 is SGHKS and CDR2 YYEKEE (reference sequence). The CDR3, as DNA: TGTGCCAGCAGCCCTTCGGACAGGGAGGGATCACCCCTCCACTTT. Encoded protein: CASSPSDREGSPLHF.

The rearrangement uses TRBV7-2 and TRBJ1-3; D not certain. V was pared by 5 bases and J by 0 bases, with 11 bases between. The germline gives CDR1 SGHTA, CDR2 FQGNSA. The CDR3 runs to 15 residues. CDR3 amino acids: CASSLSHRSGNTIYF. In DNA, the CDR3 is TGTGCCAGCAGCCTAAGCCATCGCTCTGGAAACACCATATATTTT.

This rearrangement joins TRBV19 to TRBJ1-1; D gene uncertain. The V end lost 5 bases, the J end lost 0 bases, and 13 bases lay between the germline ends. The CDR3 is made up of 15 amino acids. The germline CDR1 and CDR2 sequences are LNHDA and SQIVND (reference sequence). The CDR3, as DNA: TGTGCCAGTAGTCGAAGTTATCAGGTGAACACTGAAGCTTTCTTT. Translating it yields CASSRSYQVNTEAFF. Complete variable domain (other parts from reference TRBV19 and TRBJ1-1): DGGITQSPKYLFRKEGQNVTLSCEQNLNHDAMYWYRQDPGQGLRLIYYSQIVNDFQKGDIAEGYSVSREKKESFPLTVTSAQKNPTAFYLCASSRSYQVNTEAFFGQGTRLTVV.

The chain joins TRBV9 to TRBJ1-1; D is unresolved. The CDR3 runs 14 residues. The V and J ends lost 0 bases and 5 bases respectively, with 11 bases between them. From germline, CDR1 is SGDLS and CDR2 YYNGEE. The chain's CDR3 is CASSVVEEMTEAFF. Written as DNA, the CDR3 is TGTGCCAGCAGCGTAGTGGAGGAGATGACTGAAGCTTTCTTT.

The V call is TRBV10-3, the J call TRBJ2-1; 8 positions match TRBD2. The CDR3 runs to 18 residues. Looked up from germline, CDR1 is ENHRY and CDR2 is SYGVKD. V dropped 0 bases and J dropped 2; count of bases not matched to a gene: 9. The CDR3 DNA is TGTGCCATCAGTGAGTCCCGGGGAGCGGGGGAACCCTACAATGAGCAGTTCTTC. Translation gives CAISESRGAGEPYNEQFF.

This sequence joins TRBV5-1 and TRBJ2-7; TRBD2 might be the D (7 bases). The germline gives CDR1 SGHRS, CDR2 YFSETQ. Trimming pared 4 bases from V and 7 bases from J, leaving 21 bases between. The CDR3 sequence is 15 residues long. Here the CDR3 DNA reads TGCGCCAGCAGCCCCCAGGGGAGGGGCTCTTGGGAGCAGTACTTC. This gives the protein CASSPQGRGSWEQYF.

The chain recombines TRBV5-1 with TRBJ2-5, with TRBD2 identical over 9 bases. This CDR3 has 16 residues. The trim removed 0 bases at V and 2 bases at J, leaving 5 bases unmatched. Germline assignment: CDR1 SGHRS and CDR2 YFSETQ. The CDR3 bases are TGCGCCAGCAGCTTGGAGAGACTAGCGGAACAAGAGACCCAGTACTTC. Protein sequence: CASSLERLAEQETQYF.

This chain joins TRBV27 and TRBJ2-7; 7 nucleotides match TRBD1. Per germline, CDR1 MNHEY and CDR2 SMNVEV (reference sequence). The CDR3 has 14 amino acids. Unmatched junction bases numbered 10, after V lost 8 bases and J lost 3 bases. The CDR3 nucleotides are TGTGCCAGCCGATTAGGGGACAGAGACTACGAGCAGTACTTC. This sequence encodes CASRLGDRDYEQYF.

The chain employs TRBV5-1 and TRBJ2-1, with 9 nucleotides matching TRBD2. The length of the CDR3 is 15 residues. V was clipped by 0 bases and J by 9 bases; unmatched bases: 7. From germline, CDR1 is SGHRS and CDR2 YFSETQ. CDR3 sequence (DNA): TGCGCCAGCAGCTTGGCCGGGGGGCGGGGGGGTGAGCAGTTCTTC. Translating it yields CASSLAGGRGGEQFF.

This clone was seen once. The chain couples TRBV21-1 to TRBJ2-1; the table's D call, TRBD1, has no DNA check behind it. TRBV21-1 is flagged as a pseudogene. The CDR3 is 14 residues long. The CDR3 protein is CASSKGTGDNEQFF. In nucleotides, the CDR3 is TGTGCCAGCAGCAAAGGGACAGGGGACAATGAGCAGTTCTTC.

The rearrangement joins TRBV4-1 to TRBJ1-2; 10 bases are a match to TRBD1. From germline, CDR1 is MGHRA and CDR2 YSYEKL. Trimming took 1 base from V and 4 from J; bases not matched to a gene: 9. The CDR3 loop spans 17 amino acids. The CDR3 DNA is TGCGCCAGCAGCCAAGTAGCCGGGACAGGGGAGGGCTATGGCTACACCTTC. Encoded protein: CASSQVAGTGEGYGYTF.

The J gene is TRBJ2-7, the V gene TRBV5-8; a weak D match, TRBD1 (6 bases). The germline V gene has CDR1 SGHTS and CDR2 YDEGEE. This CDR3 contains 13 residues. V shed 3 bases and J shed 0 bases, with 7 bases lying between them. CDR3 nucleotide sequence: TGTGCCAGCAGCTACAGGGACTCCTACGAGCAGTACTTC. Amino acids: CASSYRDSYEQYF.

V and J are TRBV7-2 and TRBJ1-1; TRBD1 matches 8 bases. This CDR3 spans 13 amino acids. Germline-derived CDR1 and CDR2 are SGHTA and FQGNSA. With V trimmed by 5 bases and J by 10 bases, 9 bases remained unmatched. The CDR3 spells CASSQRDRIRAFF. For the CDR3, the DNA is TGTGCCAGCAGCCAGAGGGACAGGATTCGAGCTTTCTTT.

The chain uses TRBV5-1 and TRBJ2-1; 12 bases match TRBD2. The ends lost 3 bases at V and 5 bases at J; junction bases unmatched: 6. Looked up from germline, CDR1 is SGHRS and CDR2 is YFSETQ. The CDR3 consists of 16 residues. This CDR3 reads CASSWGLAGADNEQFF. For the CDR3, the DNA is TGCGCCAGCAGCTGGGGACTAGCGGGCGCCGACAATGAGCAGTTCTTC. The full variable domain, its missing parts supplied by reference TRBV5-1 and TRBJ2-1, is KAGVTQTPRYLIKTRGQQVTLSCSPISGHRSVSWYQQTPGQGLQFLFEYFSETQRNKGNFPGRFSGRQFSNSRSEMNVSTLELGDSALYLCASSWGLAGADNEQFFGPGTRLTVL.

V and J are TRBV7-2 and TRBJ1-1; 7 nucleotides line up with TRBD1. The CDR3 contains 15 residues. V shed 3 bases and J 3 bases; nucleotides not matched to a gene: 7. CDR1 and CDR2 (germline): SGHTA, FQGNSA. This CDR3 is CASSFPSQGYTEAFF. In DNA, the CDR3 is TGTGCCAGCAGCTTTCCCTCACAGGGGTACACTGAAGCTTTCTTT. The full variable domain, rest sourced from reference TRBV7-2 and TRBJ1-1, is GAGVSQSPSNKVTEKGKDVELRCDPISGHTALYWYRQSLGQGLEFLIYFQGNSAPDKSGLPSDRFSAERTGGSVSTLTIQRTQQEDSAVYLCASSFPSQGYTEAFFGQGTRLTVV.